The 14 T cell receptor beta chains below all came from one sample that was sequenced in a study of long-term antiretroviral therapy in people with HIV. Researchers report immunoSEQ v3.0 was run at survey level. Assay: immunoSEQ multiplex PCR; the TCRdb copy retains only in-frame clones and omits some. The repertoire consists of under 30,000 clones, with more than 85% occurring once and the leading ten covering around 3%. The sample was unsorted PBMCs, taken 5.3 years after starting antiretroviral therapy. Every receptor here comes from a man aged 45-60 years with HIV.

DNA for the CDR3: TGTGCCAGCATCGGGGGAGGTTTTAATGAAGCTTTCTTT. Its protein is CASIGGGFNEAFF. The V and J genes are TRBV21-1 and TRBJ1-1. TRBV21-1 has pseudogene status. CDR3 size: 13 residues.

The chain's CDR3 is CASSTNEGSFF. In nucleotides, the CDR3 is TGTGCCAGCAGCACGAATGAAGGTTCTTTCTTT. J is TRBJ1-1 and V is TRBV11-2, with D unclear. CDR1 and CDR2 from the germline V gene are SGHAT and FQNNGV. This CDR3 contains 11 residues. Trimming pared 5 bases from V and 12 bases from J, leaving 13 bases between. Looking up the rest from reference TRBV11-2 and TRBJ1-1 gives the full variable domain: EAGVAQSPRYKIIEKRQSVAFWCNPISGHATLYWYQQILGQGPKLLIQFQNNGVVDDSQLPKDRFSAERLKGVDSTLKIQPAKLEDSAVYLCASSTNEGSFFGQGTRLTVV.

The V and J genes are TRBV29-1 and TRBJ1-1; TRBD1 matches 8 bases. V dropped 6 bases and J dropped 1; count of bases not matched to a gene: 7. Germline CDR1 and CDR2: SQVTM and ANQGSEA. This CDR3 comprises 14 residues. The CDR3 DNA is TGCAGCGTGCGACAGGGGTTGGGGAACACTGAAGCTTTCTTT. This encodes CSVRQGLGNTEAFF.

The genes are TRBV7-9 and TRBJ1-4; 7 bases match TRBD1. The CDR3 is 12 amino acids. In germline, CDR1 is SEHNR, CDR2 FQNEAQ (reference sequence). The V and J ends lost 5 bases and 8 bases, in that order; junction bases with no gene match: 2. The CDR3 region is CASSAGQEKLFF. The CDR3 bases are TGTGCCAGCAGCGCGGGACAGGAAAAACTGTTTTTT.

J is TRBJ1-2 and V is TRBV2, with a tentative D call TRBD1 (6 bases). The CDR3 is made up of 14 amino acids. Germline CDR1 reads SNHLY; CDR2 reads FYNNEI. Trimming removed 6 bases from V and 0 bases from J, with 11 bases in between. CDR3 DNA sequence: TGTGCCAGCAGGTTGGACAGTCCTAACTATGGCTACACCTTC. Translating it yields CASRLDSPNYGYTF. Full variable domain (outside the CDR3, taken from reference TRBV2 and TRBJ1-2): EPEVTQTPSHQVTQMGQEVILRCVPISNHLYFYWYRQILGQKVEFLVSFYNNEISEKSEIFDDQFSVERPDGSNFTLKIRSTKLEDSAMYFCASRLDSPNYGYTFGSGTRLTVV.

The J gene is TRBJ2-3, the V gene TRBV5-1, with D maybe TRBD2 (6 bases). CDR1 and CDR2 (germline): SGHRS, YFSETQ. There are 14 residues in the CDR3. V lost 2 bases, J lost 4 bases, and 11 bases lay in between. CDR3 bases: TGCGCCAGCAGCTTAATGGAGGGTTCAGATACGCAGTATTTT. This gives the protein CASSLMEGSDTQYF.

The chain is built from TRBV7-2 and TRBJ2-1; no firm D call. This CDR3 contains 16 residues. Germline CDR1 is SGHTA and CDR2 is FQGNSA. V was shortened by 3 bases and J by 6 bases, with 18 bases between the two germline ends. The CDR3 region is CASSLKRAVSGNEQFF. For the CDR3, the DNA is TGTGCCAGCAGCTTGAAAAGGGCAGTCAGTGGCAATGAGCAGTTCTTC.

V gene TRBV5-6 combines with J gene TRBJ1-1; D call uncertain. Trimming cost V 0 bases and J 2 bases, with 5 bases left between them. This CDR3 spans 13 amino acids. Germline loops: CDR1 SGHDT, CDR2 YYEEEE. The CDR3 loop is CASSLGGNTEAFF. The CDR3 nucleotides are TGTGCCAGCAGCTTGGGGGGAAACACTGAAGCTTTCTTT. The variable domain in full, with the rest retrieved from reference TRBV5-6 and TRBJ1-1, is DAGVTQSPTHLIKTRGQQVTLRCSPKSGHDTVSWYQQALGQGPQFIFQYYEEEERQRGNFPDRFSGHQFPNYSSELNVNALLLGDSALYLCASSLGGNTEAFFGQGTRLTVV.

This sequence joins TRBV19 and TRBJ2-1; TRBD1 is a possible D gene (5 bases). V lost 4 bases and J lost 8, with 12 bases in between. CDR3 length: 13 residues. CDR1 and CDR2 from the germline V gene are LNHDA and SQIVND (reference sequence). For the CDR3, the DNA is TGTGCCAGTAGTACAACAGGCAGTTATGAGCAGTTCTTC. Its protein is CASSTTGSYEQFF.

The V call is TRBV4-3, the J call TRBJ1-2, with 8 bases lining up with TRBD1. This CDR3 region has 16 residues. Germline V gene data show CDR1 as LGHNA and CDR2 as YSLEER. Trimming at V came to 4 bases and at J to 1 base, leaving 8 bases not matched to a gene. The CDR3 sequence is CASSPTSTGDNYGYTF. The DNA for the CDR3 is TGCGCCAGCAGCCCTACCTCGACAGGGGATAACTATGGCTACACCTTC.

This chain uses TRBV30 with TRBJ2-1; TRBD1 might be the D (6 bases). This CDR3 is 13 amino acids long. The V gene's germline CDR1 is GTSNPN and CDR2 SVGIG (reference sequence). V dropped 3 bases and J dropped 6 bases, with 12 bases sitting between them. This CDR3 is CAWSGQGGNEQFF. The CDR3 DNA reads as TGTGCCTGGAGCGGCCAAGGGGGCAATGAGCAGTTCTTC. The entire variable domain, with the rest obtained from reference TRBV30 and TRBJ2-1, is as follows: SQTIHQWPATLVQPVGSPLSLECTVEGTSNPNLYWYRQAAGRGLQLLFYSVGIGQISSEVPQNLSASRPQDRQFILSSKKLLLSDSGFYLCAWSGQGGNEQFFGPGTRLTVL.

The chain carries TRBV29-1 and TRBJ2-6; D might be TRBD1 (6 bases). This CDR3 comprises 13 residues. V was clipped by 4 bases and J by 4 bases, with 8 bases between them. In germline, CDR1 is SQVTM, CDR2 ANQGSEA. CDR3 bases: TGCAGCGTTGGGACAGCCGGGGCCAACGTCCTGACTTTC. Residues: CSVGTAGANVLTF.

The chain recombines TRBV11-2 with TRBJ2-3; D unresolved. The germline gives CDR1 SGHAT, CDR2 FQNNGV. V was cut by 0 bases and J by 7 bases, with 8 bases left in between. The CDR3 has 13 residues. The CDR3 sequence is CASSLERVNTQYF. The CDR3 coding sequence is TGTGCCAGCAGCTTAGAGCGAGTAAATACGCAGTATTTT. Full variable domain (rest looked up from reference TRBV11-2 and TRBJ2-3): EAGVAQSPRYKIIEKRQSVAFWCNPISGHATLYWYQQILGQGPKLLIQFQNNGVVDDSQLPKDRFSAERLKGVDSTLKIQPAKLEDSAVYLCASSLERVNTQYFGPGTRLTVL.

The chain has TRBV28 and TRBJ1-4; TRBD1 agrees at 9 bases. CDR3 length: 14 amino acids. The V and J ends lost 4 bases and 8 bases, in that order; junction bases with no gene match: 5. Germline V gene sequence: CDR1 MDHEN, CDR2 SYDVKM. CDR3: CASSSGTGREKLFF. The CDR3 region has the DNA TGTGCCAGCAGTTCCGGGACAGGGAGAGAAAAACTGTTTTTT.